Presented here are 15 T cell receptor beta chains from one specimen sequenced in a study of graft-versus-host responses after intestinal transplantation. Sequenced by immunoSEQ multiplex PCR; TCRdb stores in-frame clones only, minus some. Of around 31,000 clones listed, about four fifths are singletons. For these TCRs, the target antigens are not known. This specimen consisted of unstimulated CD8+ T cells sorted from spleen or lymph node cells, obtained before intestinal transplant. These receptors were obtained from a human donor who received an intestinal transplant.

This clone was seen only a few times. The V call is TRBV5-1, the J call TRBJ1-2; D is perhaps TRBD1 (6 bases). V was shortened by 0 bases and J by 5 bases, with 14 bases between the two germline ends. This CDR3 has 15 amino acids. Germline CDR1 and CDR2: SGHRS and YFSETQ. Here the CDR3 DNA reads TGCGCCAGCAGCTTGGGGGGGGGCGCTACTTATGGCTACACCTTC. Translation: CASSLGGGATYGYTF.

This chain connects TRBV4-1 to TRBJ1-1; a possible D gene is TRBD1 (5 bases). Trimming cost V 4 bases and J 4 bases, with 16 bases left between them. This CDR3 contains 15 residues. From germline, CDR1 is MGHRA and CDR2 YSYEKL. The CDR3 sequence is CASSRAGDRITEAFF. In DNA, the CDR3 is TGCGCCAGCAGCCGGGCGGGGGATCGGATCACTGAAGCTTTCTTT.

V and J are TRBV5-1 and TRBJ2-1; 8 nucleotides align to TRBD1. The germline gives CDR1 SGHRS, CDR2 YFSETQ. This CDR3 region has 17 residues. After removal of 4 bases from V and 2 bases from J, the junction contained 11 bases not matched to a gene. CDR3 amino acids: CASSTTGAAIPYNEQFF. Written as DNA, the CDR3 is TGCGCCAGCAGCACGACAGGGGCGGCAATTCCCTACAATGAGCAGTTCTTC. The entire variable domain, with the rest obtained from reference TRBV5-1 and TRBJ2-1, is as follows: KAGVTQTPRYLIKTRGQQVTLSCSPISGHRSVSWYQQTPGQGLQFLFEYFSETQRNKGNFPGRFSGRQFSNSRSEMNVSTLELGDSALYLCASSTTGAAIPYNEQFFGPGTRLTVL.

The chain employs TRBV25-1 and TRBJ2-3; 7 bases map to TRBD1. V lost 6 bases, J lost 5 bases, and 11 bases stayed unmatched. This CDR3 contains 15 residues. Germline V gene sequence: CDR1 MGHDK, CDR2 SYGVNS. The CDR3 loop is CASSRGWGKGDTQYF. The CDR3 nucleotides are TGTGCCAGCAGCAGGGGGTGGGGGAAAGGAGATACGCAGTATTTT.

The chain has TRBV7-9 and TRBJ2-7, with TRBD1 matching 10 bases. This CDR3 comprises 16 residues. V was clipped by 5 bases and J by 1 base; unmatched bases: 8. Germline loops: CDR1 SEHNR, CDR2 FQNEAQ (reference sequence). The CDR3 coding sequence is TGTGCCAGCAGCGTACCGGGACAGGGGAGTTCCTACGAGCAGTACTTC. Its protein product is CASSVPGQGSSYEQYF. The full variable domain, its missing parts supplied by reference TRBV7-9 and TRBJ2-7, is DTGVSQNPRHKITKRGQNVTFRCDPISEHNRLYWYRQTLGQGPEFLTYFQNEAQLEKSRLLSDRFSAERPKGSFSTLEIQRTEQGDSAMYLCASSVPGQGSSYEQYFGPGTRLTVT.

This rearrangement joins TRBV7-2 to TRBJ2-7; weak D call: TRBD1 (5 bases). The CDR3 has 15 amino acids. CDR1 is SGHTA and CDR2 is FQGNSA in the germline V gene. V lost 5 bases and J lost 2, with 16 bases in between. The CDR3 loop is CASSRGLSGPYEQYF. The CDR3 coding sequence is TGTGCCAGCAGCAGGGGTCTCTCGGGCCCCTACGAGCAGTACTTC. Together with reference TRBV7-2 and TRBJ2-7, the CDR3 gives the full variable domain: GAGVSQSPSNKVTEKGKDVELRCDPISGHTALYWYRQSLGQGLEFLIYFQGNSAPDKSGLPSDRFSAERTGGSVSTLTIQRTQQEDSAVYLCASSRGLSGPYEQYFGPGTRLTVT.

The rearrangement uses TRBV27 and TRBJ2-7; 10 bases are shared with TRBD1. CDR3 length equals 15 residues. The trim removed 2 bases at V and 3 bases at J, leaving 4 bases unmatched. Germline assignment: CDR1 MNHEY and CDR2 SMNVEV (reference sequence). CDR3 DNA: TGTGCCAGCAGTTTACTTGGGGACAGGGGCTACGAGCAGTACTTC. It encodes CASSLLGDRGYEQYF.

Only one count was recorded for this clone. The chain combines TRBV9 with TRBJ1-1, with TRBD1 identical over 10 bases. The CDR3 has 16 amino acids. Germline trimming cut 0 bases from V and 0 bases from J; bases unmatched to any gene: 2. Per germline, CDR1 SGDLS and CDR2 YYNGEE. The CDR3 DNA reads TGTGCCAGCAGCGTAGGACAGGGGGCCTTGAACACTGAAGCTTTCTTT. Protein product: CASSVGQGALNTEAFF.

The chain carries TRBV7-8 and TRBJ2-5; TRBD2 is a possible D gene (5 bases). The CDR3 spans 14 residues. CDR1 SGHVS and CDR2 FQNEAQ come from the germline V gene. Trimming cost V 3 bases and J 1 base, with 9 bases left between them. CDR3 sequence: CASSFPGVQETQYF. The CDR3, as DNA: TGTGCCAGCAGCTTTCCCGGGGTCCAAGAGACCCAGTACTTC. The complete variable domain, with remaining parts taken from reference TRBV7-8 and TRBJ2-5, reads GAGVSQSPRYKVAKRGQDVALRCDPISGHVSLFWYQQALGQGPEFLTYFQNEAQLDKSGLPSDRFFAERPEGSVSTLKIQRTQQEDSAVYLCASSFPGVQETQYFGPGTRLLVL.

The chain couples TRBV19 to TRBJ2-1; 7 nucleotides align to TRBD2. With 6 bases clipped from V and 4 bases from J, the junction kept 9 bases outside the gene matches. This CDR3 has 15 amino acids. Germline CDR1 is LNHDA and CDR2 is SQIVND (reference sequence). CDR3 loop: CASSPGLGAYNEQFF. CDR3 coding DNA: TGTGCCAGTAGCCCCGGACTAGGGGCTTACAATGAGCAGTTCTTC.

This clone has a single count. V usage is TRBV27 and J usage is TRBJ2-7; D is ambiguous. V lost 7 bases and J 7 bases, leaving 14 bases between the germline ends. The CDR3 is made up of 12 amino acids. Germline V gives CDR1 MNHEY, CDR2 SMNVEV (reference sequence). CDR3 sequence: CASTNSGIEQYF. The DNA for the CDR3 is TGTGCCAGCACCAACTCAGGAATTGAGCAGTACTTC.

The V call is TRBV11-2, the J call TRBJ2-7; 9 nucleotides match TRBD1. The V and J ends lost 3 bases and 1 base, in that order; junction bases with no gene match: 10. This CDR3 is 17 amino acids long. CDR1 is SGHAT and CDR2 is FQNNGV in the germline V gene. CDR3 nucleotides: TGTGCCAGCAGCTTGGGTACAGGGGGCTATGCGTCCTACGAGCAGTACTTC. Protein product: CASSLGTGGYASYEQYF.

This chain joins TRBV28 and TRBJ1-1; the D gene is possibly TRBD1 (5 bases). This CDR3 contains 14 residues. The V gene lost 6 bases and the J gene lost 0 bases, with 11 bases spanning the gap. Germline V gene lookup returns CDR1 MDHEN and CDR2 SYDVKM. The chain's CDR3 is CASRTVELNTEAFF. CDR3 nucleotide sequence: TGTGCCAGCAGGACAGTGGAACTGAACACTGAAGCTTTCTTT.

This sequence joins TRBV20-1 and TRBJ2-1; D is unclear. CDR3 length equals 8 residues. Germline-derived CDR1 and CDR2 are DFQATT and SNEGSKA (reference sequence). V lost 6 bases, J lost 10 bases, and 4 bases lay in between. The CDR3: CSALEQFF. The CDR3 nucleotides are TGCAGTGCACTCGAGCAGTTCTTC.

V gene TRBV14 combines with J gene TRBJ2-1, with D unclear. The CDR3 runs 16 residues. Trimming left V 1 base short and J 0 bases short, with 10 bases between. Germline CDR1 and CDR2: SGHDN and FVKESK. The CDR3 is CASSQVLLSSYNEQFF. The CDR3 nucleotides are TGTGCCAGCAGCCAAGTGTTACTGAGCTCCTACAATGAGCAGTTCTTC.